Many counts were recorded for the clone carrying this T cell receptor (beta chain). The source of the sample is a study of T-cell memory formation after mild COVID-19. V lost 1 base to trimming and J lost 6 bases; unmatched junction nucleotides: 1. The CDR3 is 13 residues long. Per germline, CDR1 SGHRS and CDR2 YFSETQ. TCRdb called the 5' RACE reads again in MiXCR, with one record for every CDR3 protein. The data show roughly 200,000 distinct CDR3 sequences, with 18% seen just once and 2% to 2.5% held by the top ten. The chain links TRBV5-1 to TRBJ2-1, with TRBD2 matching over 7 bases. This TCR was recovered from an adult woman who had mild COVID-19 (a few samples of this study predate the infection). Cell type and time point are not known. Sequenced input: PBMCs or a T cell subset sorted from them (not recorded which). The CDR3 is CASSLSGGNEQFF. The CDR3 DNA follows: TGCGCCAGCAGCTTGTCGGGGGGCAATGAGCAGTTCTTC.